The sequence of this TCR beta chain was determined in a study of ipilimumab plus nivolumab after autologous stem cell transplantation. Study information: Patients received a median of 5 ipilimumab and 8 nivolumab doses. Myeloma cases were transplant-naive high-risk or relapsed within 3 years post first autologous transplant.

Data came from immunoSEQ multiplex PCR; TCRdb stores just in-frame clones and leaves some out. The sample lists tens of thousands of clones, roughly 92% occurring once. Germline assignment: CDR1 SGDLS and CDR2 YYNGEE. Trimming pared 0 bases from V and 3 bases from J, leaving 13 bases between. The CDR3 sequence is 16 residues long. Ipilimumab, 1 mg/kg, started 14 to 28 days after autologous transplant. Sample: PBMCs, taken in a trial of ipilimumab plus nivolumab as post-transplant consolidation. This chain connects TRBV9 to TRBJ1-3, with a tentative D call TRBD1 (5 bases). The sequence was obtained from a male donor with multiple myeloma. The CDR3 coding sequence is TGTGCCAGCAGCGTAGGATTGGGGGGTCATGGAAACACCATATATTTT. Translation gives CASSVGLGGHGNTIYF. The variable domain in full, with the rest retrieved from reference TRBV9 and TRBJ1-3, is DSGVTQTPKHLITATGQRVTLRCSPRSGDLSVYWYQQSLDQGLQFLIQYYNGEERAKGNILERFSAQQFPDLHSELNLSSLELGDSALYFCASSVGLGGHGNTIYFGEGSWLTVV.